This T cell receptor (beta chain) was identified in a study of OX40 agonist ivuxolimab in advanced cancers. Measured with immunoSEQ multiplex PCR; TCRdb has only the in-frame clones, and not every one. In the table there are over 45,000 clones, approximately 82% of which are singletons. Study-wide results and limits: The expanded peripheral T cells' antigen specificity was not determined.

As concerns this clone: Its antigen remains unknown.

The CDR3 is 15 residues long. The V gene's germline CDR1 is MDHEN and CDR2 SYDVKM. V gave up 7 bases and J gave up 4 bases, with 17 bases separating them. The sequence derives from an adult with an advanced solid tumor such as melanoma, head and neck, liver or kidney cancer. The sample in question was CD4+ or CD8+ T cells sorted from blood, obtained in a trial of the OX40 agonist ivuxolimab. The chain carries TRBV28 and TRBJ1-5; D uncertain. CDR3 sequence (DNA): TGTGCCAGCACCTGGGGTAGGGCAGATAATCAGCCCCAGCATTTT. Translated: CASTWGRADNQPQHF.